The sample holds many counts of the clone carrying this T cell receptor beta chain. The junction departs from germline at one end; a sequencing error may be responsible. This entry belongs to a study of Graves' ophthalmopathy and Graves' hyperthyroidism. The CDR3 extends over 14 amino acids. Germline V gene data show CDR1 as SGHRS and CDR2 as YFSETQ. For repertoire sequencing, the TCR beta CDR3 regions were amplified from RNA transcripts. First-round RT-PCR with HTBI primers preceded a second-round multiplex PCR. TCRdb re-called the multiplex PCR reads with MiXCR, one entry per CDR3 protein. This sample has hundreds of thousands of distinct CDR3 sequences, with 21% found just once.

The sequenced sample was peripheral blood. The source is a woman under 30 with stable Graves' hyperthyroidism. The rearrangement links TRBV5-1 to TRBJ2-7; 7 nucleotides agree with TRBD1. The CDR3 loop reads CASSLTGSPYGQYF. The CDR3 DNA sequence: TGCGCCAGCAGTTTGACAGGGAGCCCCTACGGGCAGTACTTC.